This T cell receptor (beta chain) was sequenced in a study of T cells expressing NK-cell markers. Study conclusions and caveats: In a group of five to seven donors, dominant NKG2C+ clonotypes represented about 1.0-7.5% of CD8+ T cells. The study found these clonotypes also leading the CD3+CD56-NKG2C+ fraction in a few donors.

Germline CDR1 reads SGHDN; CDR2 reads FVKESK. The CDR3 has 16 residues. In the case of this clonotype: Its matching antigen is unknown.

TCRdb re-called the 5' RACE reads and gives one entry per CDR3 protein, without DNA. This sample's clone table lists about 460,000 distinct CDR3 sequences. The specimen sequenced was blood T cells: a sorted CD56 or NKG2C T cell subset, CD4+ or CD8+ T cells, or bulk PBMC T cells (not recorded which). The sequence came from a woman between 50 and 59 years old in good health. This chain links TRBV14 with TRBJ2-1; absent DNA, TCRdb's TRBD1 call cannot be checked. The CDR3 reads CASSQIGRGSYNEQFF.